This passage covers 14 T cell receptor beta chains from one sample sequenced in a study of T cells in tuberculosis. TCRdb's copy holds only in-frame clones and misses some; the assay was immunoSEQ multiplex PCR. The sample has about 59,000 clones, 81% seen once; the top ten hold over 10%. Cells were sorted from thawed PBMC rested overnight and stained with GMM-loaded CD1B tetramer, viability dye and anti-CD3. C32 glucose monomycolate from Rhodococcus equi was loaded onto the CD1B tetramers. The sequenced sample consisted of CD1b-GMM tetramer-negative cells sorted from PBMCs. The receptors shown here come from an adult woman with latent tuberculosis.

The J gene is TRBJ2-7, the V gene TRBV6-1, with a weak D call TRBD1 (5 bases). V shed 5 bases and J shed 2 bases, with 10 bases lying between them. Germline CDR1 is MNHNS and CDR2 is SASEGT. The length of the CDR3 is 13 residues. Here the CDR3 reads CASSTGRPYEQYF. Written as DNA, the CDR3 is TGTGCCAGCAGTACAGGCCGTCCCTACGAGCAGTACTTC.

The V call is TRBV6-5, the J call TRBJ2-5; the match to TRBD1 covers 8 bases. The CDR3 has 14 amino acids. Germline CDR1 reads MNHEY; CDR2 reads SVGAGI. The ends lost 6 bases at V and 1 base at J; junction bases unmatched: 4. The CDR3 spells CASSTGGTQETQYF. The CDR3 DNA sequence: TGTGCCAGCAGCACAGGGGGGACCCAAGAGACCCAGTACTTC.

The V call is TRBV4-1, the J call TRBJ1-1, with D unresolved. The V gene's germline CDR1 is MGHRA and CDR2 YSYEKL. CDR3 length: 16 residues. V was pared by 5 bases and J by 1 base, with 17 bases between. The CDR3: CASSSRRETSNTEAFF. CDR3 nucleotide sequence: TGCGCCAGCAGCTCAAGAAGGGAGACATCGAACACTGAAGCTTTCTTT.

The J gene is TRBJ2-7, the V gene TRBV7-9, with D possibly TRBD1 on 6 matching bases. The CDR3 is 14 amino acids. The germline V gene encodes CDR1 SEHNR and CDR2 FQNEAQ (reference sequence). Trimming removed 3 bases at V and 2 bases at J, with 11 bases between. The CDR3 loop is CASSFGQPAYEQYF. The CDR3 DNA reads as TGTGCCAGCAGCTTCGGACAGCCCGCCTACGAGCAGTACTTC.

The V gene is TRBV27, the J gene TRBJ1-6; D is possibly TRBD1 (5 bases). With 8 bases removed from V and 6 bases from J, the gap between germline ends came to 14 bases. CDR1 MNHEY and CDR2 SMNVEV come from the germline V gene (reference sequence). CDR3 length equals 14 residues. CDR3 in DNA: TGTGCCAGCCGAAATCAGGGTTCTAATTCACCCCTCCACTTT. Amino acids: CASRNQGSNSPLHF.

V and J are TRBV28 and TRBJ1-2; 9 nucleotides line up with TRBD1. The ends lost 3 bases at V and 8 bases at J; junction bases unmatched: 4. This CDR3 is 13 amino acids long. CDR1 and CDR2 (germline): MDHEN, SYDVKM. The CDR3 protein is CASSFSTGGGYTF. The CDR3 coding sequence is TGTGCCAGCAGTTTTTCGACAGGGGGGGGCTACACCTTC.

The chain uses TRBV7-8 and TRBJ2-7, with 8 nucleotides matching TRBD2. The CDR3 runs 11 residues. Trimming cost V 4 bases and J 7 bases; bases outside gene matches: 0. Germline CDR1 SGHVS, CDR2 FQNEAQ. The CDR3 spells CASSSSGEQYF. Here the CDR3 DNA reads TGTGCCAGCAGCTCTAGCGGGGAGCAGTACTTC.

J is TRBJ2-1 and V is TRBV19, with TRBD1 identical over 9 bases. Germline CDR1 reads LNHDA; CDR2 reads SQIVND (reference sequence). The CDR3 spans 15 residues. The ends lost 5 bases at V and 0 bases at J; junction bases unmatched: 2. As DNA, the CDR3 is TGTGCCAGTAGTGTACAGGGGGCCTCCTACAATGAGCAGTTCTTC. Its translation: CASSVQGASYNEQFF.

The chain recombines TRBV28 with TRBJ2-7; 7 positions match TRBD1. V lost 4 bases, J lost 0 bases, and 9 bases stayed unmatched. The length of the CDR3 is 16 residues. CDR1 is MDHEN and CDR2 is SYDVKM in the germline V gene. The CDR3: CASSSRTGMRSYEQYF. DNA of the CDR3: TGTGCCAGCAGTTCTCGGACAGGAATGCGCTCCTACGAGCAGTACTTC.

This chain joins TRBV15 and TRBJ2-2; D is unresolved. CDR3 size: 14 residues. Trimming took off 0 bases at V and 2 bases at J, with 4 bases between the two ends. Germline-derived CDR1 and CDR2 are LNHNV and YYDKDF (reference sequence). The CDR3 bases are TGTGCCACCAGCAGAGACAGTAACACCGGGGAGCTGTTTTTT. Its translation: CATSRDSNTGELFF. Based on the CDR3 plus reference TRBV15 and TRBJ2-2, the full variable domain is DAMVIQNPRYQVTQFGKPVTLSCSQTLNHNVMYWYQQKSSQAPKLLFHYYDKDFNNEADTPDNFQSRRPNTSFCFLDIRSPGLGDTAMYLCATSRDSNTGELFFGEGSRLTVL.

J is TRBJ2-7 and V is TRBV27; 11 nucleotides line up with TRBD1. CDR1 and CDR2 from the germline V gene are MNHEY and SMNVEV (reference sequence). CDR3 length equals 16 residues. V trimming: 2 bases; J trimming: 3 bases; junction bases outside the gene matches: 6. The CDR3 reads CASSLGTGGGIYEQYF. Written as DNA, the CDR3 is TGTGCCAGCAGTTTAGGGACAGGGGGGGGGATCTACGAGCAGTACTTC.

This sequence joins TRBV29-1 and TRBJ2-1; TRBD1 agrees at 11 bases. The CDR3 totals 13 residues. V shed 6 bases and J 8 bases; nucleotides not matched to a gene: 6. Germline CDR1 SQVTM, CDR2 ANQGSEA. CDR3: CSVRTGGWDEQFF. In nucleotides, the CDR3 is TGCAGCGTCAGGACAGGGGGCTGGGATGAGCAGTTCTTC.

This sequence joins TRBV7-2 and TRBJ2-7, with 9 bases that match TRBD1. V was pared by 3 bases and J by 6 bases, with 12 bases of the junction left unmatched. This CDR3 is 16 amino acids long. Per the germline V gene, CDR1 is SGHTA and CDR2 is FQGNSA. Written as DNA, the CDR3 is TGTGCCAGCAGCTTCGCCTCCGGGACAGGGTACGGCGAGCAGTACTTC. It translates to CASSFASGTGYGEQYF.

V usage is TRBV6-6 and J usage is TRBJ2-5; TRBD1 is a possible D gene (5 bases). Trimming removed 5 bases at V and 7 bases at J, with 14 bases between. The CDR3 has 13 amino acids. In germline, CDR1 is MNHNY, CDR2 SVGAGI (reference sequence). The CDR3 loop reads CASSGQGRGTQYF. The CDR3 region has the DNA TGTGCCAGCAGTGGACAAGGGCGCGGGACCCAGTACTTC.